The 24 T cell receptor beta chains in this list originate from one sample, sequenced in a study of blood T cell repertoires in COVID-19. TCRdb's table, derived via immunoSEQ multiplex PCR, lists solely in-frame clones and lacks some. The sample has around 260,000 clones; approximately 90% are singletons. Input material: peripheral blood. All receptors come from a woman in her twenties or thirties with active or convalescent COVID-19.

This chain links TRBV19 with TRBJ1-2, with D maybe TRBD1 (5 bases). The germline V gene has CDR1 LNHDA and CDR2 SQIVND (reference sequence). The CDR3 covers 14 residues. Trimming took 6 bases from V and 4 from J, leaving 15 bases between them. The CDR3 DNA reads TGTGCCAGTAGGAAAGTTGGCAGGGTCTATGGCTACACCTTC. Its protein product is CASRKVGRVYGYTF.

Comment on this clone: At one of its ends the junction is not consistent with the germline gene, which may arise from a read error. The chain has TRBV7-8 and TRBJ1-4; 9 positions agree with TRBD1. The CDR3 runs to 14 residues. Germline V gene lookup returns CDR1 SGHVS and CDR2 FQNEAQ. The CDR3: CASSLTRDNRDRAF. CDR3 nucleotide sequence: TGTGCCAGCAGCTTGACTAGGGACAACCGGGACAGGGCTTTT.

The chain links TRBV9 to TRBJ2-7; 9 bases fit TRBD1. Trimming cost V 3 bases and J 6 bases; bases outside gene matches: 7. Germline CDR1 and CDR2: SGDLS and YYNGEE. CDR3 length: 14 amino acids. CDR3 sequence (DNA): TGTGCCAGCAGCGAGAGAACGGACAGGGGCGAGCAGTACTTC. Amino acids: CASSERTDRGEQYF.

The chain carries TRBV2 and TRBJ2-3, with no clear D. CDR3 size: 12 residues. V gave up 2 bases and J gave up 8 bases, with 8 bases separating them. Germline V CDR1 and CDR2: SNHLY, FYNNEI. The CDR3 DNA sequence: TGTGCCAGCAGTGAATTGGCCAGTACGCAGTATTTT. Translated: CASSELASTQYF.

In nucleotides, the CDR3 is TGTGCCAGCAGTACAGGGGGCTCTGGAAACACCATATATTTT. Translation: CASSTGGSGNTIYF. The genes are TRBV6-6 and TRBJ1-3; 8 bases match TRBD1. V gave up 5 bases and J gave up 0 bases; unmatched junction bases: 0. CDR3 length equals 14 residues. Germline-derived CDR1 and CDR2 are MNHNY and SVGAGI (reference sequence).

This sequence joins TRBV7-8 and TRBJ2-1; TRBD1 matches at 8 bases. The CDR3 runs to 15 residues. Germline V gene data show CDR1 as SGHVS and CDR2 as FQNEAQ. V shed 7 bases, J shed 4 bases, and the junction held 9 bases outside the gene matches. CDR3 nucleotide sequence: TGTGCCAGCACCGTCCTAACAGGGGGGTACAATGAGCAGTTCTTC. It yields the protein CASTVLTGGYNEQFF.

The chain joins TRBV7-9 to TRBJ2-7, with D possibly matching TRBD2 (5 bases). Looked up from germline, CDR1 is SEHNR and CDR2 is FQNEAQ (reference sequence). CDR3 length: 14 amino acids. The V end was cut by 6 bases, the J end by 2 bases, with 14 bases between. CDR3: CASRSTGKTYEQYF. CDR3 DNA: TGTGCCAGCAGGTCCACCGGGAAGACCTACGAGCAGTACTTC.

The chain employs TRBV19 and TRBJ1-2; D unclear. With 4 bases removed from V and 4 bases from J, the gap between germline ends came to 7 bases. The CDR3 is made up of 12 amino acids. Germline CDR1 and CDR2: LNHDA and SQIVND (reference sequence). The CDR3 bases are TGTGCCAGTAGTAGGGCAGGCTATGGCTACACCTTC. Translating gives CASSRAGYGYTF.

The V and J genes are TRBV4-2 and TRBJ1-1, with D possibly being TRBD1 (5 bases). Trimming removed 0 bases from V and 1 base from J, with 12 bases in between. CDR3 length equals 16 residues. Germline CDR1 reads LGHNA; CDR2 reads YNFKEQ. DNA of the CDR3: TGTGCCAGCAGCCAAGATGCGGTAGGGGAGAACACTGAAGCTTTCTTT. The encoded protein is CASSQDAVGENTEAFF.

The chain recombines TRBV27 with TRBJ2-3; tentatively, D is TRBD1 (6 bases). The CDR3 totals 15 residues. Trimming pared 6 bases from V and 6 bases from J, leaving 19 bases between. CDR1 MNHEY and CDR2 SMNVEV come from the germline V gene (reference sequence). As DNA, the CDR3 is TGTGCCAGCAGCCCTGAGGGGGAGAGGGGCGATACGCAGTATTTT. The encoded protein is CASSPEGERGDTQYF.

This CDR3 reads CASSQLGTSGGLTPYEQYF. CDR3 in DNA: TGCGCCAGCAGTCAATTAGGGACTAGCGGGGGCCTTACGCCCTACGAGCAGTACTTC. The chain is built from TRBV23-1 and TRBJ2-7; 14 nucleotides align to TRBD2. TRBV23-1 is an open reading frame whose function is uncertain. The ends lost 1 base at V and 2 bases at J; junction bases unmatched: 10. The CDR3 is 19 residues long.

The CDR3 protein is CASSPSGGVPTDTQYF. CDR3 nucleotide sequence: TGTGCCAGCAGCCCCTCCGGGGGGGTACCCACAGATACGCAGTATTTT. The chain is built from TRBV9 and TRBJ2-3, with 8 positions matching TRBD2. The V gene's germline CDR1 is SGDLS and CDR2 YYNGEE. The CDR3 runs 16 residues. The J segment lost 2 bases and the V segment lost 4 bases, leaving 9 bases of the junction unmatched.

The chain combines TRBV5-1 with TRBJ1-1, with 8 nucleotides matching TRBD1. After removal of 4 bases from V and 2 bases from J, the junction contained 4 bases not matched to a gene. Germline CDR1 and CDR2: SGHRS and YFSETQ. CDR3 length: 14 residues. This CDR3 is CASSVGTGNTEAFF. CDR3 bases: TGCGCCAGCAGCGTAGGGACAGGTAACACTGAAGCTTTCTTT.

This clone was counted a single time. V and J are TRBV19 and TRBJ1-1, with D maybe TRBD1 (5 bases). Trimming removed 1 base from V and 4 bases from J, with 10 bases in between. Germline V gene lookup returns CDR1 LNHDA and CDR2 SQIVND (reference sequence). The CDR3 contains 14 residues. CDR3 residues: CASSIAQGGTEAFF. CDR3 bases: TGTGCCAGTAGTATAGCCCAGGGAGGCACTGAAGCTTTCTTT.

This chain connects TRBV10-2 to TRBJ2-1; the match to TRBD2 covers 9 bases. V trimming: 6 bases; J trimming: 5 bases; junction bases outside the gene matches: 2. The CDR3 is made up of 13 amino acids. Germline V lookup: CDR1 WSHSY, CDR2 SAAADI. In nucleotides, the CDR3 is TGCGCCAGCAGGACTAGCGGTGACAATGAGCAGTTCTTC. Translating it yields CASRTSGDNEQFF.

V is TRBV25-1 and J is TRBJ1-4; 7 bases map to TRBD1. The CDR3 contains 15 residues. The germline V gene encodes CDR1 MGHDK and CDR2 SYGVNS. V dropped 9 bases and J dropped 5; count of bases not matched to a gene: 12. The DNA of the CDR3 is TGTGCCAGAACGTTCGGGACAGACAAAAATGAAAAACTGTTTTTT. This translates into CARTFGTDKNEKLFF.

This rearrangement joins TRBV2 to TRBJ1-5, with TRBD1 as a possible D gene (5 bases). The germline V gene has CDR1 SNHLY and CDR2 FYNNEI. The CDR3 has 14 amino acids. The V gene lost 5 bases and the J gene lost 5 bases, with 13 bases spanning the gap. CDR3 residues: CASSLRWGDQPQHF. DNA for the CDR3: TGTGCCAGCAGTCTCCGATGGGGCGATCAGCCCCAGCATTTT.

The chain is built from TRBV5-6 and TRBJ1-5; maybe TRBD1 (6 bases). The ends were cut back, 4 bases at V and 7 bases at J, with 15 bases in the middle. In germline, CDR1 is SGHDT, CDR2 YYEEEE. The CDR3 is 14 residues long. CDR3: CASSPMDSLQPQHF. The CDR3, as DNA: TGTGCCAGCAGCCCTATGGACAGTTTGCAGCCCCAGCATTTT. The whole variable domain, remainder taken from reference TRBV5-6 and TRBJ1-5, is DAGVTQSPTHLIKTRGQQVTLRCSPKSGHDTVSWYQQALGQGPQFIFQYYEEEERQRGNFPDRFSGHQFPNYSSELNVNALLLGDSALYLCASSPMDSLQPQHFGDGTRLSIL.

The chain combines TRBV28 with TRBJ1-5, with D possibly being TRBD1 (6 bases). The V gene's germline CDR1 is MDHEN and CDR2 SYDVKM. V lost 6 bases and J lost 7, with 16 bases in between. The CDR3 runs 14 residues. CDR3 loop: CASSGTTGKQPQHF. The CDR3 nucleotides read TGTGCCAGCAGCGGGACAACGGGGAAACAGCCCCAGCATTTT.

This clone showed up just once. The J gene is TRBJ1-3, the V gene TRBV7-9, with a weak D call TRBD1 (6 bases). This CDR3 has 16 residues. Trimming took 5 bases from V and 0 from J, leaving 14 bases between them. Germline CDR1 and CDR2: SEHNR and FQNEAQ (reference sequence). In DNA, the CDR3 is TGTGCCAGCAGCAACGACAGGTTGGACTCTGGAAACACCATATATTTT. It codes for CASSNDRLDSGNTIYF.

The V and J genes are TRBV4-1 and TRBJ1-4; 7 positions agree with TRBD1. The CDR3 has 15 residues. Germline V gene sequence: CDR1 MGHRA, CDR2 YSYEKL. V dropped 4 bases and J dropped 4; count of bases not matched to a gene: 6. CDR3 nucleotides: TGCGCCAGCAGCCGGACCGGGACAGTTAATGAAAAACTGTTTTTT. This codes for CASSRTGTVNEKLFF.

Here the CDR3 DNA reads TGTGCCAGCAGCTTATTGTACCGGGACCTCCCCGGGACTGATTCACCCCTCCACTTT. It yields the protein CASSLLYRDLPGTDSPLHF. The rearrangement links TRBV7-2 to TRBJ1-6; D might be TRBD1 (5 bases). V gave up 2 bases and J gave up 8 bases, with 25 bases separating them. The CDR3 sequence is 19 residues long. Looked up from germline, CDR1 is SGHTA and CDR2 is FQGNSA.

The chain employs TRBV15 and TRBJ1-2; 7 bases map to TRBD1. Germline V gene data show CDR1 as LNHNV and CDR2 as YYDKDF (reference sequence). The CDR3 is 14 residues long. J gave up 7 bases and V 1 base, and 6 bases lay outside the gene matches. CDR3 amino acids: CATSRVEGAFGYTF. The CDR3, as DNA: TGTGCCACCAGCAGAGTAGAGGGGGCGTTTGGCTACACCTTC.

V usage is TRBV7-8 and J usage is TRBJ2-7; D possibly corresponds to TRBD2 (7 bases). Trimming removed 3 bases from V and 6 bases from J, with 15 bases in between. CDR3 length: 14 residues. Germline values: CDR1 SGHVS, CDR2 FQNEAQ. Written as DNA, the CDR3 is TGTGCCAGCAGCTTGGGGGGGCCCTACGTCGAGCAGTACTTC. Translating gives CASSLGGPYVEQYF.